The 5 T cell receptor beta chains reported below all come from one sample, sequenced in a study of CD8+CD57+ T cells in acquired aplastic anemia. For CDR3 and TCR beta VDJ profiling, genomic DNA was the template used. TCRdb redid the calling of the reads with MiXCR, one entry per CDR3 protein. Of over 200,000 distinct CDR3 sequences in the sample, approximately 57% were seen once. Material: sorted CD4+, CD8+, or CD8+CD57+ T cells (not recorded which) from PBMCs. These TCRs come from a human donor in good health.

The chain recombines TRBV20-1 with TRBJ1-2; TRBD1 matches 8 bases. Germline V gene sequence: CDR1 DFQATT, CDR2 SNEGSKA (reference sequence). The V and J ends lost 5 bases and 3 bases, in that order; junction bases with no gene match: 8. The CDR3 is made up of 14 amino acids. The CDR3 loop reads CSAERSGGYYGYTF. CDR3 bases: TGCAGTGCTGAGCGATCAGGGGGCTACTATGGCTACACCTTC.

At least ten counts were recorded for this clonotype. The chain carries TRBV5-1 and TRBJ2-7, with TRBD1 matching over 8 bases. This CDR3 spans 14 amino acids. J was trimmed by 0 bases and V by 3 bases; bases with no gene match: 2. Germline values: CDR1 SGHRS, CDR2 YFSETQ. The CDR3 spells CASSSGQGSYEQYF. The CDR3 DNA follows: TGCGCCAGCAGCTCAGGACAGGGCTCCTACGAGCAGTACTTC.

This rearrangement joins TRBV28 to TRBJ1-5, with D tentatively TRBD1 (6 bases). The CDR3 runs to 12 residues. Germline V gene sequence: CDR1 MDHEN, CDR2 SYDVKM. The germline V and J ends were trimmed by 9 bases and 6 bases, with 12 bases remaining between them. CDR3 nucleotides: TGTGCCAGTAAGGACAGTTCTCAGCCCCAGCATTTT. It codes for CASKDSSQPQHF.

Remarks on this clonotype: It is likely a read error, because the conserved phenylalanine at the end of the CDR3 is missing. This chain uses TRBV20-1 with TRBJ2-4, with 11 bases that match TRBD2. This CDR3 is built from 18 residues. Germline V CDR1 and CDR2: DFQATT, SNEGSKA (reference sequence). CDR3 residues: CSARDPASGGPVENIQYS. The CDR3 DNA reads as TGCAGCGCTAGAGACCCGGCTAGCGGGGGGCCGGTGGAAAACATTCAGTACTCC.

V usage is TRBV24-1 and J usage is TRBJ2-7; D is undetermined. This CDR3 is 14 amino acids long. V lost 4 bases, J lost 5 bases, and 14 bases lay in between. Germline loops: CDR1 KGHDR, CDR2 SFDVKD. The chain's CDR3 is CATSDTRSHHEQYF. CDR3 bases: TGTGCCACCAGTGACACACGATCCCACCACGAGCAGTACTTC.